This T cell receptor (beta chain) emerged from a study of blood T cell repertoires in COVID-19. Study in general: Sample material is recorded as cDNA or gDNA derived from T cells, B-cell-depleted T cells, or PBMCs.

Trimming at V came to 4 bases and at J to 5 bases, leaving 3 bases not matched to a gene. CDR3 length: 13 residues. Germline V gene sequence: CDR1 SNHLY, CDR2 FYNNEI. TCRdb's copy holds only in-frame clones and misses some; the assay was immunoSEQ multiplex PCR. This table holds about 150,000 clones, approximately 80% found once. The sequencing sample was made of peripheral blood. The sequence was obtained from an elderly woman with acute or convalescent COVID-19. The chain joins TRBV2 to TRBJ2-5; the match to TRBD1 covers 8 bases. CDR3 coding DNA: TGTGCCAGCAGTGGACAGGGGAGGGAGACCCAGTACTTC. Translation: CASSGQGRETQYF.